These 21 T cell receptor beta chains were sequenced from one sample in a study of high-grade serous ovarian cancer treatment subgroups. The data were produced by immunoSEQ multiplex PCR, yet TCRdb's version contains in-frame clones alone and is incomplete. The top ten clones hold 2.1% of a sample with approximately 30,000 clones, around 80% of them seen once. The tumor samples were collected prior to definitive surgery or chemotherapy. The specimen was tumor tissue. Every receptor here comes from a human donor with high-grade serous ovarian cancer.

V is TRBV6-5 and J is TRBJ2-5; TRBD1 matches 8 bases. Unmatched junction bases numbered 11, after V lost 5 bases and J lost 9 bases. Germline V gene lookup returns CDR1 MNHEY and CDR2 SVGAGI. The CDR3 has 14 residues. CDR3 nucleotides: TGTGCCAGCAGTCACCCCGGGACAGGTAGACCCCAGTACTTC. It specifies CASSHPGTGRPQYF.

The CDR3 DNA follows: TGTGCCAGCAGTTACGACCTAGGGGGAGAGACCCAGTACTTC. It codes for CASSYDLGGETQYF. The rearrangement uses TRBV6-5 and TRBJ2-5; a weak D match, TRBD1 (6 bases). Germline CDR1 and CDR2: MNHEY and SVGAGI. The V gene lost 2 bases and the J gene lost 4 bases, with 11 bases spanning the gap. The CDR3 has 14 amino acids.

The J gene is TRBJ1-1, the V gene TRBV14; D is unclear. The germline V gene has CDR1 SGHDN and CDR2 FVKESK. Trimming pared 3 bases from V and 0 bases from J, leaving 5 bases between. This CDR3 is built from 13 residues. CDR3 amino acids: CASSQIMNTEAFF. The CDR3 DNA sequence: TGTGCCAGCAGCCAGATCATGAACACTGAAGCTTTCTTT.

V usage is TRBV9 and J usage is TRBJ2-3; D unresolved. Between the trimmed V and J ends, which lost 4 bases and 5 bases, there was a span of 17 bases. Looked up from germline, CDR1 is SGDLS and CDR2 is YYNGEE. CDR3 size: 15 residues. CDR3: CASSIYSAFGDTQYF. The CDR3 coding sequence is TGTGCCAGCAGCATATACTCAGCGTTTGGAGATACGCAGTATTTT.

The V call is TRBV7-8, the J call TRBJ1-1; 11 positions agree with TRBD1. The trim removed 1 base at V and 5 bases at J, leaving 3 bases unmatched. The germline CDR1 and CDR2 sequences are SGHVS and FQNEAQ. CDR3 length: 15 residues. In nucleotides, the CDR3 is TGTGCCAGCAGCTTAGAGGGACAGGGGGGGACTGAAGCTTTCTTT. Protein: CASSLEGQGGTEAFF.

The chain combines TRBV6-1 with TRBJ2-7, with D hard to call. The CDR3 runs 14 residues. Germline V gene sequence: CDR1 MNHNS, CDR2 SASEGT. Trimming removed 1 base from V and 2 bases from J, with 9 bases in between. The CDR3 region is CASSEVKGTYEQYF. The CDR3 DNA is TGTGCCAGCAGTGAAGTGAAGGGAACCTACGAGCAGTACTTC.

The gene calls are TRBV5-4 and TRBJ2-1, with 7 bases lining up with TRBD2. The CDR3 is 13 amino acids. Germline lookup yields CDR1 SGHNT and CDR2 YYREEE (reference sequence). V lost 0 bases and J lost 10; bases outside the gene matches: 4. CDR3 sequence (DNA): TGTGCCAGCAGCTTGGGGACTAGAGGGGAGCAGTTCTTC. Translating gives CASSLGTRGEQFF. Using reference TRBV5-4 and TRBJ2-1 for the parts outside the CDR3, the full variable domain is ETGVTQSPTHLIKTRGQQVTLRCSSQSGHNTVSWYQQALGQGPQFIFQYYREEENGRGNFPPRFSGLQFPNYSSELNVNALELDDSALYLCASSLGTRGEQFFGPGTRLTVL.

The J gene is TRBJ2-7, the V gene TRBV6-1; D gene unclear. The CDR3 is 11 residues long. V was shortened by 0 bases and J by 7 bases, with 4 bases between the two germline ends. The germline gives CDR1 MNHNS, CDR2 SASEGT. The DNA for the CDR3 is TGTGCCAGCAGTGAAGCGGGAGAGCAGTACTTC. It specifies CASSEAGEQYF.

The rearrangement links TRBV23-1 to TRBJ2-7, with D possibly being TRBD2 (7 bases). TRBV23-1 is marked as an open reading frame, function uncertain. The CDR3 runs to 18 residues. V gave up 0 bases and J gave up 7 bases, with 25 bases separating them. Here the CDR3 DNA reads TGCGCCAGCAGTCAATCGGTATATCGGGGGGCGCTTAGGGGGGAGCAGTACTTC. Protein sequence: CASSQSVYRGALRGEQYF.

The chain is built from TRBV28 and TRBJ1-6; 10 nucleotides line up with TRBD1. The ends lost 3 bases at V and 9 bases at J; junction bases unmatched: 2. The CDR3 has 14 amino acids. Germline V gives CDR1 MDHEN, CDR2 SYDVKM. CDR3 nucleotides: TGTGCCAGCAGTTTGGGACAGGGGATTTCACCCCTCCACTTT. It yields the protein CASSLGQGISPLHF.

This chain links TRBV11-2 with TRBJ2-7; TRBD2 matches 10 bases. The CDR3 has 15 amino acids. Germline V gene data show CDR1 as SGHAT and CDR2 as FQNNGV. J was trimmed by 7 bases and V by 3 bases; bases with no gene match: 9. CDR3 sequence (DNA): TGTGCCAGCAGCTTCGGGGCTAGCGGGAGCGATGAGCAGTACTTC. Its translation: CASSFGASGSDEQYF.

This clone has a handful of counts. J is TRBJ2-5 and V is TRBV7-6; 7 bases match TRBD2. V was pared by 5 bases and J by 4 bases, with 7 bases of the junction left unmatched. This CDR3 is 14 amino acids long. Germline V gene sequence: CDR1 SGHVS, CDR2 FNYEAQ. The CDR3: CASSQAGGGETQYF. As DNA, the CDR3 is TGTGCCAGCAGCCAGGCTGGGGGGGGAGAGACCCAGTACTTC.

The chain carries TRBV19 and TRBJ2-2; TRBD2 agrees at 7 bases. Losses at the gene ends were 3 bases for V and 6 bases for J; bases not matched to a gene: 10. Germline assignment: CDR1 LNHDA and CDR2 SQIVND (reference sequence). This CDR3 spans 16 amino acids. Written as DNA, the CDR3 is TGTGCCAGTAGTATTCGTGCAGGGAGCGGGGCCGGGGAGCTGTTTTTT. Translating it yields CASSIRAGSGAGELFF.

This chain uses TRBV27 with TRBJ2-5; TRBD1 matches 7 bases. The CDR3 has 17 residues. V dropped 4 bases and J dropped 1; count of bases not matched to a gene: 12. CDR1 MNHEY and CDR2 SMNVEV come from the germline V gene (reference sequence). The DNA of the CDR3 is TGTGCCAGCAGTTATTGGCCGGGAAGGGGGCTCCAAGAGACCCAGTACTTC. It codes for CASSYWPGRGLQETQYF.

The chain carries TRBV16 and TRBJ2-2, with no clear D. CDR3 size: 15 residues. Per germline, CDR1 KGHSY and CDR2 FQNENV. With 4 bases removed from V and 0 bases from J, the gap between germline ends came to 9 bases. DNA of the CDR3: TGTGCCAGCAGCCGTCAGGCCGCGAACACCGGGGAGCTGTTTTTT. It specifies CASSRQAANTGELFF.

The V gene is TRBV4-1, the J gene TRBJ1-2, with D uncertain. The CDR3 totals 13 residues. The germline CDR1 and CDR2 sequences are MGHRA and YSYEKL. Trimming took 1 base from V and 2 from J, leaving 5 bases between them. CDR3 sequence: CASSQGGNYGYTF. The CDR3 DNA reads TGCGCCAGCAGCCAAGGAGGGAACTATGGCTACACCTTC.

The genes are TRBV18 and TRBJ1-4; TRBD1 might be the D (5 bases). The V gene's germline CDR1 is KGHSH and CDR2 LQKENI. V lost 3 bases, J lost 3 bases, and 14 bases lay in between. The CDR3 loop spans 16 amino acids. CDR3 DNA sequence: TGTGCCAGCTCACCGTCAACACAGGCAGCTAATGAAAAACTGTTTTTT. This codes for CASSPSTQAANEKLFF.

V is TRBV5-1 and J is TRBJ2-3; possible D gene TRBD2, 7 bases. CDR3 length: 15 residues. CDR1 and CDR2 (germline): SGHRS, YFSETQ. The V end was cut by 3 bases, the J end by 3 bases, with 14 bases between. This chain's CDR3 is CASSSAGRGTDTQYF. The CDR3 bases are TGCGCCAGCAGCTCAGCGGGAAGGGGGACAGATACGCAGTATTTT.

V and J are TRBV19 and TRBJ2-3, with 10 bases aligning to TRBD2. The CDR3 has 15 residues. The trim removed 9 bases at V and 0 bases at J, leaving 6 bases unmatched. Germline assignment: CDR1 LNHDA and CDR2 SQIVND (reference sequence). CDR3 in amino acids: CASALLAGSTDTQYF. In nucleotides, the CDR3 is TGTGCCAGCGCCCTACTAGCGGGAAGCACAGATACGCAGTATTTT. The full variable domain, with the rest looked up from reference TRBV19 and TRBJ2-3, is DGGITQSPKYLFRKEGQNVTLSCEQNLNHDAMYWYRQDPGQGLRLIYYSQIVNDFQKGDIAEGYSVSREKKESFPLTVTSAQKNPTAFYLCASALLAGSTDTQYFGPGTRLTVL.

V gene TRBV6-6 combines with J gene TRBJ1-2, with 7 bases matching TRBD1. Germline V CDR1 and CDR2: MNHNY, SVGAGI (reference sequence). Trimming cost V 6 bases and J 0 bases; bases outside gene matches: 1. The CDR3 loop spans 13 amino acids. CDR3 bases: TGTGCCAGCAGAGACAGGGCTAACTATGGCTACACCTTC. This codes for CASRDRANYGYTF.

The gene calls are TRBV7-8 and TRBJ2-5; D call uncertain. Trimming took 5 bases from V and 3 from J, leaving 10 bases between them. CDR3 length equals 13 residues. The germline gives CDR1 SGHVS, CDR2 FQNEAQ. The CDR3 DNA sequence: TGTGCCAGCAGCCCCGACTTGGAAGAGACCCAGTACTTC. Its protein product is CASSPDLEETQYF.